The clone carrying this TCR beta chain showed up just a few times. Its matching antigen is unknown. The germline V and J ends were trimmed by 5 bases and 5 bases, with 16 bases remaining between them. Per the germline V gene, CDR1 is SEHNR and CDR2 is FQNEAQ (reference sequence). The CDR3 covers 15 residues. The sample belongs to a study of T cell repertoires in cytomegalovirus infection. For the study at large: Alongside well-studied HLA-B-restricted CMV epitopes, recently identified HLA-C-restricted CMV epitopes were also used. It can be stated that public TCR beta signatures indicated CMV infection as well as a matching HLA type. Study findings and constraints: Identification of carriers of CMV plus the relevant HLA was achieved through cumulative public TCR beta family frequency.

Each CDR3 protein is one row after TCRdb ran MiXCR on the reads. The sample has around 750,000 distinct CDR3 sequences, approximately 32% seen once. The sequence was obtained from a human donor in good health (CMV status not recorded). Some clones in this sample may be carry-over from other donors' samples. This chain uses TRBV7-9 with TRBJ1-5, with D perhaps matching TRBD1 (5 bases). The input for sequencing was cultured CD8+ T cells from PBMCs, taken from culture after CMV antigen stimulation. In DNA form, the CDR3 reads TGTGCCAGCAGCCCCAGCGGCGGAGGGGATCAGCCCCAGCATTTT. Its protein is CASSPSGGGDQPQHF.